The source of this TCR beta chain is a study of blood T cells in healthy people across ages. The overall study: The capture of about one barcoded beta molecule per two T cells was achieved by template switching. Study results and caveats: Donors of long life had a larger count of naive CD4+ cells and greater diversity than aged donors. The study found TCR beta diversity correlated strongly with naive T cell percentage.

This clonotype was recorded once. What it binds is unknown. Deletions cut 5 bases from V and 1 base from J, with 17 bases between. The CDR3 totals 16 residues. The germline CDR1 and CDR2 sequences are SEHNR and FQNEAQ (reference sequence). Using a J-beta primer mix together with a sample-barcoded 5' primer, a second PCR was run for roughly 6 to 12 cycles. Per-sample output comprised a minimum of 2.5 million paired-end reads containing CDR3. TCRdb re-analysed the 5' RACE reads in MiXCR, keeping a single row per CDR3 protein. This sample carries about 1.6 million distinct CDR3 sequences, about 35% of them seen once, and the ten largest clones take about 10%.

The receptor was isolated from a woman in her twenties or thirties in good health. The sequencing input was blood. The chain carries TRBV7-9 and TRBJ1-1; D may be TRBD1 (6 bases). The CDR3 DNA reads TGTGCCAGCAGCCTCCAGGGGTTCACTCCGAACACTGAAGCTTTCTTT. This gives the protein CASSLQGFTPNTEAFF.